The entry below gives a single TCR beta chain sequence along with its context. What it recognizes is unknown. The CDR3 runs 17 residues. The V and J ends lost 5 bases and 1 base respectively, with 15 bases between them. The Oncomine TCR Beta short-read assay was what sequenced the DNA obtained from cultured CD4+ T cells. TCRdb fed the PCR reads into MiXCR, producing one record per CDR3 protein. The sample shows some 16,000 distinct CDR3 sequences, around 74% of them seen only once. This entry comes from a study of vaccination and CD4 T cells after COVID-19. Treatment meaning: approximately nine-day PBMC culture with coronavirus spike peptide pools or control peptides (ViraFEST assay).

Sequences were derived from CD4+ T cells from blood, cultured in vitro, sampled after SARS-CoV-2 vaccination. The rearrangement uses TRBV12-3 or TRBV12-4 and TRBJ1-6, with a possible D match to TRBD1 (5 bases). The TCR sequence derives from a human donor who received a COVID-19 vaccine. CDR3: CASSRAFRGSYNSPLHF. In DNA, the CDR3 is TGTGCCAGCAGTAGGGCCTTCCGGGGGTCCTATAATTCACCCCTCCACTTT.